This T cell receptor beta chain stems from a study of T cell responses to AZD1222 COVID-19 vaccine. Germline V lookup: CDR1 MNHEY, CDR2 SVGEGT. V was pared by 0 bases and J by 4 bases, with 13 bases between. This CDR3 is built from 16 residues. The protocol was immunoSEQ multiplex PCR, while the TCRdb copy is restricted to in-frame clones and leaves out a portion. Among about 100,000 clones listed, 87% were seen once. Here the sequenced sample was peripheral blood, taken on day 0 of AZD1222 vaccination. The chain is built from TRBV6-2 or TRBV6-3 and TRBJ2-1; D possibly matches TRBD1 or TRBD2 (5 bases each). The TCR sequence derives from an adult in good health. As DNA, the CDR3 is TGTGCCAGCAGTTACTCTGGGACGGGGAGATACAATGAGCAGTTCTTC. This codes for CASSYSGTGRYNEQFF.